This T cell receptor beta chain stems from a study of CD8+CD57+ T cells in acquired aplastic anemia. Study information: Mean DNA quantity obtained from sorted CD4+ and CD8+ cells was around 3.2 ug. Reads per healthy sample averaged approximately 10 million (CD4+) and fewer than 13 million (CD8+). Study conclusions and caveats: For CD8+ Simpson's diversity, patients and controls showed no significant difference.

The study profiled TCR beta VDJ and CDR3 using genomic DNA as template. TCRdb reprocessed the reads via MiXCR and lists one record per CDR3 protein. The sample lists some 120,000 distinct CDR3 sequences; 48% were seen once. For this clonotype: Its specificity is not known.

This CDR3 is built from 16 residues. J gave up 2 bases and V 0 bases, and 8 bases lay outside the gene matches. Germline CDR1 and CDR2: DFQATT and SNEGSKA (reference sequence). Material for sequencing was sorted CD4+, CD8+, or CD8+CD57+ T cells (not recorded which) from PBMCs. This sequence originates from a human donor in good health, serving as a control. The rearrangement links TRBV20-1 to TRBJ2-7; the match to TRBD2 covers 9 bases. CDR3 sequence (DNA): TGCAGTGCTAGAGATTCCGGGCTAGCGGGACCCTACGAGCAGTACTTC. Its protein is CSARDSGLAGPYEQYF.